Below, 10 T cell receptor beta chains from the same sample are listed, as sequenced in a study of post-analysis software for immune sequencing data. TCR beta cDNA libraries included unique molecular identifiers. TCRdb reprocessed the PCR reads via MiXCR and lists one record per CDR3 protein. The sample holds roughly 570,000 distinct CDR3 sequences, around a third seen once. Study-level results: The study found TRBV5-6, TRBV5-1 and TRBV20-1 among five or six TRBV segments more frequent in patients than controls.

Which antigens these TCRs recognize remains unknown. Sequenced material: blood. These receptors originate from a girl under 18 with multiple sclerosis.

DNA of the CDR3: TGTGCCAGCAGCGGGGGTAAGGGGGCGTATGAAAAACTGTTTTTT. It is translated as CASSGGKGAYEKLFF. V usage is TRBV5-6 and J usage is TRBJ1-4; 7 bases agree with TRBD1. CDR1 and CDR2 from the germline V gene are SGHDT and YYEEEE. J was trimmed by 6 bases and V by 4 bases; bases with no gene match: 9. The CDR3 covers 15 residues.

V usage is TRBV6-5 and J usage is TRBJ1-2; TRBD1 is a possible D gene (6 bases). In germline, CDR1 is MNHEY, CDR2 SVGAGI. Trimming cost V 2 bases and J 7 bases, with 14 bases left between them. This CDR3 spans 14 amino acids. The CDR3 is CASSYETGIRGYTF. CDR3 in DNA: TGTGCCAGCAGTTACGAAACAGGGATACGTGGCTACACCTTC.

For this clonotype: Mismatch with germline at one junction end may stem from a read error. The chain couples TRBV7-7 to TRBJ2-1; 11 nucleotides agree with TRBD2. Germline assignment: CDR1 SSHAT and CDR2 FNYEAQ (reference sequence). This CDR3 has 16 amino acids. CDR3 in DNA: TGTGCTAGCAGCACCCTAGCGGGGGGCACCTACAATGAGCAGTTCTTC. This gives the protein CASSTLAGGTYNEQFF.

The chain has TRBV29-1 and TRBJ1-2; the match to TRBD1 covers 9 bases. CDR3 length: 14 residues. V shed 3 bases, J shed 5 bases, and the junction held 7 bases outside the gene matches. Per the germline V gene, CDR1 is SQVTM and CDR2 is ANQGSEA. The CDR3 DNA sequence: TGCAGCGTTGATGCCGCCGGGACAGGGTATGGCTACACCTTC. Protein product: CSVDAAGTGYGYTF.

The sample holds many counts of this clonotype. The chain joins TRBV20-1 to TRBJ2-5; the D gene could be TRBD1 or TRBD2 (5 bases each). This CDR3 spans 13 amino acids. CDR1 and CDR2 (germline): DFQATT, SNEGSKA (reference sequence). The CDR3 is CSAQRGGQETQYF. The CDR3 coding sequence is TGCAGCGCCCAGCGTGGGGGCCAAGAGACCCAGTACTTC.

The gene calls are TRBV20-1 and TRBJ2-5; no clear D. Germline-derived CDR1 and CDR2 are DFQATT and SNEGSKA (reference sequence). The length of the CDR3 is 14 residues. V gave up 0 bases and J gave up 5 bases, with 13 bases separating them. This CDR3 reads CSARDPILEETQYF. DNA of the CDR3: TGCAGTGCTAGAGATCCTATTCTCGAGGAGACCCAGTACTTC.

The chain couples TRBV18 to TRBJ2-1; 9 nucleotides match TRBD2. The CDR3 consists of 15 residues. CDR1 is KGHSH, CDR2 LQKENI, per germline. V gave up 8 bases and J gave up 5 bases; unmatched junction bases: 10. CDR3 sequence (DNA): TGTGCCAGCGCCCCCCTAGCGGGACGGGACAATGAGCAGTTCTTC. Translation gives CASAPLAGRDNEQFF. The complete variable domain, with remaining parts taken from reference TRBV18 and TRBJ2-1, reads NAGVMQNPRHLVRRRGQEARLRCSPMKGHSHVYWYRQLPEEGLKFMVYLQKENIIDESGMPKERFSAEFPKEGPSILRIQQVVRGDSAAYFCASAPLAGRDNEQFFGPGTRLTVL.

The rearrangement links TRBV29-1 to TRBJ2-3; D is uncertain. The CDR3 consists of 12 residues. Germline assignment: CDR1 SQVTM and CDR2 ANQGSEA. V lost 3 bases, J lost 5 bases, and 9 bases lay in between. The CDR3, as DNA: TGCAGCGTTGAGAGACCCGGAGATACGCAGTATTTT. The encoded protein is CSVERPGDTQYF.

This chain uses TRBV7-6 with TRBJ2-5; 11 nucleotides agree with TRBD2. Per the germline V gene, CDR1 is SGHVS and CDR2 is FNYEAQ. CDR3 length: 17 amino acids. The ends lost 0 bases at V and 1 base at J; junction bases unmatched: 4. This CDR3 is CASSLARLAGGQETQYF. For the CDR3, the DNA is TGTGCCAGCAGCTTAGCGCGGCTAGCGGGGGGCCAAGAGACCCAGTACTTC. Supplemented by reference TRBV7-6 and TRBJ2-5, the full variable domain reads GAGVSQSPRYKVTKRGQDVALRCDPISGHVSLYWYRQALGQGPEFLTYFNYEAQQDKSGLPNDRFSAERPEGSISTLTIQRTEQRDSAMYRCASSLARLAGGQETQYFGPGTRLLVL.

The chain recombines TRBV11-2 with TRBJ2-1, with D unclear. The CDR3 loop spans 15 amino acids. Germline CDR1 reads SGHAT; CDR2 reads FQNNGV. Trimming pared 7 bases from V and 0 bases from J, leaving 13 bases between. This CDR3 is CASTDPISSYNEQFF. Here the CDR3 DNA reads TGTGCCAGCACCGACCCAATCAGCTCCTACAATGAGCAGTTCTTC.